This is a list of T cell receptor beta chains from one sample in a study of Ad26.COV2.S vaccination and SARS-CoV-2 variants. Profiled with immunoSEQ multiplex PCR; TCRdb holds only in-frame clones, not every one. The data contain about 320,000 clones, approximately 87% of them singletons. Sequenced material: peripheral blood, taken in a trial of Ad26.COV2.S vaccine versus placebo. Receptors were obtained from a person aged 18-65 years who received the Ad26.COV2.S COVID-19 vaccine or a placebo. Each CDR3 is given without its conserved first and last residue. The D gene is left open where the match is weak.

d_call: TRBD2
v_call: TRBV7-9
j_call: TRBJ2-3
cdr3_aa: ASSPGRISTDTQY

d_call: TRBD1
v_call: TRBV28
j_call: TRBJ2-4
cdr3_aa: ASADQGARGDLAKNIQY

d_call: NA
v_call: TRBV7-3
j_call: TRBJ1-5
cdr3_aa: ASSLTLTGPQH

d_call: NA
v_call: TRBV30
j_call: TRBJ1-1
cdr3_aa: AWKTTEAF

d_call: NA
v_call: TRBV4-2
j_call: TRBJ1-1
cdr3_aa: ASSQQGGATEAF

d_call: TRBD2
v_call: TRBV7-2
j_call: TRBJ2-3
cdr3_aa: ASSLTAGATRDTQY

d_call: NA
v_call: TRBV3-1/TRBV3-2
j_call: TRBJ1-2
cdr3_aa: ASSPGEWRPYGYT

d_call: NA
v_call: TRBV6-5
j_call: TRBJ1-1
cdr3_aa: ASNTEGGYTEAF

d_call: TRBD2
v_call: TRBV6-1
j_call: TRBJ2-1
cdr3_aa: ASSGPIAGGPNEQF

d_call: NA
v_call: TRBV6-2/TRBV6-3
j_call: TRBJ2-7
cdr3_aa: ASSYSFEADLYEQY

d_call: TRBD2
v_call: TRBV4-3
j_call: TRBJ2-5
cdr3_aa: ASSPTASGDLQETQY

d_call: NA
v_call: TRBV12-3/TRBV12-4
j_call: TRBJ1-1
cdr3_aa: ASSLGQGPAF

d_call: TRBD1
v_call: TRBV7-2
j_call: TRBJ2-2
cdr3_aa: ASSRRLTGILGELF

d_call: NA
v_call: TRBV2
j_call: TRBJ1-2
cdr3_aa: ASRGQNYGYT

d_call: NA
v_call: TRBV29-1
j_call: TRBJ1-1
cdr3_aa: SVASTPENTEAF

d_call: NA
v_call: TRBV6-2/TRBV6-3
j_call: TRBJ1-1
cdr3_aa: ASSSRGGMGAF

d_call: NA
v_call: TRBV5-1
j_call: TRBJ2-1
cdr3_aa: ASSLGWGLLRSYNEQF

d_call: TRBD1
v_call: TRBV6-1
j_call: TRBJ1-5
cdr3_aa: ASSSRTGGDQPQH

d_call: NA
v_call: TRBV19
j_call: TRBJ1-6
cdr3_aa: ASRPHTEVGSPLH

d_call: NA
v_call: TRBV24-1
j_call: TRBJ1-4
cdr3_aa: APGGAATNEKLF

d_call: NA
v_call: TRBV25-1
j_call: TRBJ1-1
cdr3_aa: ASSPDNTEAF

d_call: NA
v_call: TRBV4-2
j_call: TRBJ2-3
cdr3_aa: ASSQRNTQY

d_call: TRBD1
v_call: TRBV11-3
j_call: TRBJ1-1
cdr3_aa: ASSLGQGAGTEAF

d_call: NA
v_call: TRBV5-1
j_call: TRBJ2-4
cdr3_aa: ASSLDSTSQY

d_call: NA
v_call: TRBV13
j_call: TRBJ2-3
cdr3_aa: ASSLELDTQY

d_call: NA
v_call: TRBV5-4
j_call: TRBJ2-1
cdr3_aa: ASSLVGGPNNEQF

d_call: TRBD2
v_call: TRBV3-1/TRBV3-2
j_call: TRBJ2-1
cdr3_aa: ASSQTPTSFRV

d_call: NA
v_call: TRBV6-6
j_call: TRBJ2-7
cdr3_aa: ASSYFEGHEQY

d_call: NA
v_call: TRBV7-2
j_call: TRBJ1-2
cdr3_aa: ASSLGSYYGYT

d_call: NA
v_call: TRBV10-1
j_call: TRBJ1-1
cdr3_aa: ASSEYGGTEAF

d_call: NA
v_call: TRBV5-1
j_call: TRBJ2-2
cdr3_aa: ASSPGQSTNTGELF

d_call: NA
v_call: TRBV30
j_call: TRBJ2-2
cdr3_aa: AWSVPGELF

d_call: NA
v_call: TRBV19
j_call: TRBJ2-1
cdr3_aa: ASSIVHEQF

d_call: NA
v_call: TRBV21-1
j_call: TRBJ2-2
cdr3_aa: ASSHRVGGTGELF

d_call: NA
v_call: TRBV4-2
j_call: TRBJ2-2
cdr3_aa: ASTPGELF

d_call: NA
v_call: TRBV7-3
j_call: TRBJ2-3
cdr3_aa: ASSFSTEDTQY

d_call: NA
v_call: TRBV21-1
j_call: TRBJ2-3
cdr3_aa: ASSESGSSTDTQY

d_call: NA
v_call: TRBV3-1/TRBV3-2
j_call: TRBJ2-1
cdr3_aa: ASSQDTGGRANEQF

d_call: TRBD2
v_call: TRBV4-3
j_call: TRBJ2-1
cdr3_aa: ASRGLAGDKF

d_call: TRBD2
v_call: TRBV19
j_call: TRBJ2-7
cdr3_aa: ASVPTSGAFYEQY

d_call: NA
v_call: TRBV4-3
j_call: TRBJ2-3
cdr3_aa: ASSQESTISVASFNTQY

d_call: NA
v_call: TRBV7-3
j_call: TRBJ2-2
cdr3_aa: ASSLTGTRGDTGELF

d_call: NA
v_call: TRBV5-1
j_call: TRBJ2-1
cdr3_aa: ASSLGGVYSYNEQF

d_call: NA
v_call: TRBV3-1/TRBV3-2
j_call: TRBJ1-4
cdr3_aa: ASSQEGEKLF

d_call: NA
v_call: TRBV19
j_call: TRBJ1-5
cdr3_aa: ASTSTSNQPQH

d_call: TRBD2
v_call: TRBV4-2
j_call: TRBJ2-5
cdr3_aa: ASSQETAGASETQY

d_call: NA
v_call: TRBV13
j_call: TRBJ2-3
cdr3_aa: ASTYEGGRDTQY

d_call: NA
v_call: TRBV7-9
j_call: TRBJ1-1
cdr3_aa: ASSGQPNTEAF

d_call: NA
v_call: TRBV7-9
j_call: TRBJ2-3
cdr3_aa: ASSFDEGDTDTQY

d_call: NA
v_call: TRBV7-6
j_call: TRBJ1-6
cdr3_aa: ASSPAFPDSPLH

d_call: NA
v_call: TRBV13
j_call: TRBJ2-1
cdr3_aa: ASSLGWGAYNEQF

d_call: NA
v_call: TRBV7-9
j_call: TRBJ1-1
cdr3_aa: ASSLVGHKGDTEAF

d_call: TRBD1
v_call: TRBV27
j_call: TRBJ2-2
cdr3_aa: ASSSGQGTGELF

d_call: NA
v_call: TRBV19
j_call: TRBJ1-2
cdr3_aa: ASSIRQGEGLTISGYT

d_call: NA
v_call: TRBV11-2
j_call: TRBJ2-5
cdr3_aa: ASSLDFRPAQETQY